The 27 T cell receptor beta chains below all came from one sample that was sequenced in a study of blood T cell repertoires in COVID-19. Method: immunoSEQ multiplex PCR; TCRdb's copy keeps in-frame clones and lacks some. The sample consists of some 380,000 clones, 90% of them appearing once. Sequencing used peripheral blood. The receptors were gathered from a man in his late teens or twenties with active or convalescent COVID-19.

This clone was seen only a few times. V gene TRBV24-1 combines with J gene TRBJ1-1; D ambiguous. CDR1 and CDR2 (germline): KGHDR, SFDVKD. The CDR3 length is 13 residues. Trimming left V 8 bases short and J 9 bases short, with 18 bases between. CDR3: CATMNSGSAKAFF. The CDR3, as DNA: TGTGCCACCATGAACTCGGGAAGCGCAAAAGCTTTCTTT.

This sequence joins TRBV28 and TRBJ1-2; D unresolved. This CDR3 has 13 residues. V lost 9 bases and J lost 3, with 14 bases in between. From germline, CDR1 is MDHEN and CDR2 SYDVKM. The CDR3 loop is CASEAGSYYGYTF. DNA for the CDR3: TGTGCCAGTGAGGCGGGGTCTTACTATGGCTACACCTTC.

The rearrangement uses TRBV28 and TRBJ1-5, with a possible D match to TRBD1 (6 bases). Germline CDR1 MDHEN, CDR2 SYDVKM. The V and J ends lost 5 bases and 4 bases respectively, with 12 bases between them. This CDR3 contains 14 residues. The CDR3, as DNA: TGTGCCAGCAGTCCGACAGGCCCTAATCAGCCCCAGCATTTT. This sequence encodes CASSPTGPNQPQHF.

J is TRBJ1-1 and V is TRBV7-6, with D possibly matching TRBD1 (6 bases). The CDR3 is 14 amino acids. Trimming left V 1 base short and J 6 bases short, with 12 bases between. Germline CDR1 and CDR2: SGHVS and FNYEAQ. The CDR3 DNA sequence: TGTGCCAGCAGCTTAGGGTCAGGGGTATCTGAAGCTTTCTTT. Translation gives CASSLGSGVSEAFF.

The rearrangement uses TRBV14 and TRBJ1-6, with 8 bases identical to TRBD1. Trimming cost V 8 bases and J 8 bases; bases outside gene matches: 8. There are 14 residues in the CDR3. Per the germline V gene, CDR1 is SGHDN and CDR2 is FVKESK. CDR3 amino acids: CASRTGTGYSPLHF. The CDR3 DNA reads as TGTGCCAGCCGGACCGGGACAGGATATTCACCCCTCCACTTT.

This clone has only a few counts. The J gene is TRBJ2-1, the V gene TRBV30; maybe TRBD1 (7 bases). Per the germline V gene, CDR1 is GTSNPN and CDR2 is SVGIG (reference sequence). The V end lost 3 bases, the J end lost 10 bases, and 13 bases lay between the germline ends. The CDR3 sequence is 12 residues long. The CDR3 here is CAWRGGGNEQFF. As DNA, the CDR3 is TGTGCCTGGAGAGGGGGCGGGAACGAGCAGTTCTTC.

The rearrangement joins TRBV7-3 to TRBJ2-2; 7 nucleotides agree with TRBD1. The CDR3 has 15 amino acids. The V and J ends lost 4 bases and 5 bases, in that order; junction bases with no gene match: 7. Per the germline V gene, CDR1 is SGHTA and CDR2 is FQGTGA. The CDR3 is CASSSIGGRTGELFF. Written as DNA, the CDR3 is TGTGCCAGCAGCTCGATAGGGGGCCGAACCGGGGAGCTGTTTTTT.

A few counts support this clone. The chain recombines TRBV6-6 with TRBJ2-5, with TRBD1 matching over 8 bases. From germline, CDR1 is MNHNY and CDR2 SVGAGI (reference sequence). This CDR3 region has 15 residues. V gave up 2 bases and J gave up 4 bases; unmatched junction bases: 6. CDR3 nucleotides: TGTGCCAGCAGTTACCCGACAGGGGTGGGAGAGACCCAGTACTTC. This codes for CASSYPTGVGETQYF.

The J gene is TRBJ1-2, the V gene TRBV27; D might be TRBD1 (5 bases). CDR1 is MNHEY and CDR2 is SMNVEV in the germline V gene (reference sequence). This CDR3 is built from 13 residues. Deletions cut 6 bases from V and 2 bases from J, with 10 bases between. In nucleotides, the CDR3 is TGTGCCAGCAGCCCCGACAGCAACTATGGCTACACCTTC. This gives the protein CASSPDSNYGYTF.

V is TRBV29-1 and J is TRBJ2-7, with a possible D match to TRBD1 (6 bases). The germline gives CDR1 SQVTM, CDR2 ANQGSEA. The CDR3 consists of 13 residues. Trimming shortened V by 3 bases and J by 0 bases, and 9 bases separated the two germline ends. CDR3 sequence (DNA): TGCAGCGTTGAGGACAGCAGCTCCTACGAGCAGTACTTC. Encoded protein: CSVEDSSSYEQYF.

The V gene is TRBV24-1, the J gene TRBJ2-6; D perhaps matches TRBD1 (6 bases). Trimming pared 8 bases from V and 0 bases from J, leaving 19 bases between. The CDR3 consists of 18 residues. The germline V gene has CDR1 KGHDR and CDR2 SFDVKD. This CDR3 reads CATKQPGQRSSGANVLTF. The CDR3 DNA reads TGTGCCACCAAACAACCGGGACAAAGAAGCTCTGGGGCCAACGTCCTGACTTTC.

This clone appeared once. The chain joins TRBV7-8 to TRBJ2-7; 7 bases agree with TRBD1. The V and J ends lost 5 bases and 4 bases, in that order; junction bases with no gene match: 5. This CDR3 has 13 amino acids. Germline V gene data show CDR1 as SGHVS and CDR2 as FQNEAQ. CDR3 region: CASSNDRAYEQYF. CDR3 nucleotide sequence: TGTGCCAGCAGCAACGACAGGGCGTACGAGCAGTACTTC. The entire variable domain, with the rest obtained from reference TRBV7-8 and TRBJ2-7, is as follows: GAGVSQSPRYKVAKRGQDVALRCDPISGHVSLFWYQQALGQGPEFLTYFQNEAQLDKSGLPSDRFFAERPEGSVSTLKIQRTQQEDSAVYLCASSNDRAYEQYFGPGTRLTVT.

This clone was detected only once. The chain combines TRBV5-8 with TRBJ1-4; 10 nucleotides agree with TRBD1. After removal of 2 bases from V and 8 bases from J, the junction contained 3 bases not matched to a gene. Germline CDR1 and CDR2: SGHTS and YDEGEE. The length of the CDR3 is 14 residues. CDR3 amino acids: CASSFGTGAEKLFF. CDR3 nucleotides: TGTGCCAGCAGCTTTGGGACAGGGGCGGAAAAACTGTTTTTT.

The V and J genes are TRBV27 and TRBJ2-7; perhaps TRBD1 as D (6 bases). The CDR3 length is 16 residues. V dropped 5 bases and J dropped 1 base, with 18 bases sitting between them. Looked up from germline, CDR1 is MNHEY and CDR2 is SMNVEV (reference sequence). The CDR3 reads CASSPLWGPRSYEQYF. The DNA of the CDR3 is TGTGCCAGCAGTCCTCTTTGGGGGCCGAGGTCCTACGAGCAGTACTTC.

This clone came up once. The chain links TRBV4-2 to TRBJ1-1; 7 nucleotides align to TRBD1. Trimming at V came to 4 bases and at J to 0 bases, leaving 8 bases not matched to a gene. Germline V gene lookup returns CDR1 LGHNA and CDR2 YNFKEQ. CDR3 length: 16 residues. Here the CDR3 DNA reads TGTGCCAGCAGCCCGCAGCCCGGGACAGTGAACACTGAAGCTTTCTTT. Protein sequence: CASSPQPGTVNTEAFF.

The rearrangement uses TRBV21-1 and TRBJ1-5. TRBV21-1 is an annotated pseudogene. The CDR3 sequence is 21 residues long. DNA of the CDR3: TGTGCCAGCAGCAAAGAAGGAGGGTGGATAGGATCGATTGAAAACAATCAGCCCCAGCATTTT. It is translated as CASSKEGGWIGSIENNQPQHF.

This chain joins TRBV7-2 and TRBJ1-5, with D maybe TRBD1 (6 bases). Germline lookup yields CDR1 SGHTA and CDR2 FQGNSA. Trimming took off 1 base at V and 7 bases at J, with 17 bases between the two ends. There are 16 residues in the CDR3. The CDR3 loop is CASSLEGQGLGQPQHF. DNA for the CDR3: TGTGCCAGCAGCTTAGAAGGCCAGGGGCTCGGGCAGCCCCAGCATTTT.

CDR3 DNA: TGTGCCAGCAGCCCAGTGTATGGTTTACAAGAGACCCAGTACTTC. Translating it yields CASSPVYGLQETQYF. The chain has TRBV11-1 and TRBJ2-5; no firm D call. The V end was cut by 5 bases, the J end by 2 bases, with 15 bases between. Germline CDR1 is SGHAT and CDR2 is FQDESV (reference sequence). The CDR3 contains 15 residues.

This clone was recorded once. V gene TRBV5-5 combines with J gene TRBJ2-5; the match to TRBD2 covers 15 bases. Per germline, CDR1 SGHKS and CDR2 YYEKEE (reference sequence). The ends lost 4 bases at V and 10 bases at J; junction bases unmatched: 8. The CDR3 loop spans 15 amino acids. CDR3 sequence reads: CASSNGLAGGQGQYF. As DNA, the CDR3 is TGTGCCAGCAGCAATGGACTAGCGGGAGGGCAGGGCCAGTACTTC.

The rearrangement joins TRBV14 to TRBJ2-7, with D possibly being TRBD2 (5 bases). Germline-derived CDR1 and CDR2 are SGHDN and FVKESK. Trimming cost V 11 bases and J 2 bases, with 16 bases left between them. The CDR3 has 13 amino acids. In DNA form, the CDR3 reads TGTGCCTGTAAAAGGACTGCCGCCTACGAGCAGTACTTC. Translation gives CACKRTAAYEQYF.

This chain joins TRBV28 and TRBJ1-2, with D unresolved. The CDR3 is 11 amino acids. V lost 7 bases and J lost 0, with 3 bases in between. CDR1 and CDR2 from the germline V gene are MDHEN and SYDVKM. CDR3 protein: CASTSNYGYTF. CDR3 nucleotides: TGTGCCAGCACGTCTAACTATGGCTACACCTTC.

The chain combines TRBV14 with TRBJ1-1, with 10 nucleotides matching TRBD1. With V trimmed by 4 bases and J by 2 bases, 10 bases remained unmatched. Germline V gene sequence: CDR1 SGHDN, CDR2 FVKESK. CDR3 length: 17 residues. DNA for the CDR3: TGTGCCAGCAGCCCCTGGGGACAGGGGCTCTTTAACACTGAAGCTTTCTTT. Residues: CASSPWGQGLFNTEAFF.

In its sample, this clone was seen once. The chain combines TRBV27 with TRBJ2-1; 7 bases align to TRBD2. J lost 3 bases, V lost 8 bases, and 7 bases had no gene match. The CDR3 has 14 amino acids. Per germline, CDR1 MNHEY and CDR2 SMNVEV (reference sequence). As DNA, the CDR3 is TGTGCCAGCCGTTGGACTAGTGACTACAATGAGCAGTTCTTC. It translates to CASRWTSDYNEQFF.

This clone was seen only once. This chain joins TRBV12-3 or TRBV12-4 and TRBJ2-3; 7 bases line up with TRBD2. The ends lost 6 bases at V and 4 bases at J; junction bases unmatched: 4. The CDR3 extends over 13 amino acids. The CDR3 here is CASRGGGPDTQYF. The CDR3 nucleotides are TGTGCCAGCAGGGGGGGAGGGCCAGATACGCAGTATTTT.

The CDR3, as DNA: TGTGCCAGCAGCCAAGGGGACAGCCGGGGCTACACCTTC. Amino acid sequence: CASSQGDSRGYTF. The chain employs TRBV3-1 (or the pseudogene TRBV3-2) and TRBJ1-2; 7 nucleotides match TRBD1. V lost 1 base to trimming and J lost 8 bases; unmatched junction nucleotides: 4. From germline, CDR1 is LGHDT and CDR2 YNNKEL (reference sequence). CDR3 length equals 13 residues.

The chain uses TRBV6-4 and TRBJ1-2, with TRBD1 identical over 9 bases. This CDR3 has 16 amino acids. The J segment lost 0 bases and the V segment lost 6 bases, leaving 8 bases of the junction unmatched. The germline gives CDR1 MRHNA, CDR2 SNTAGT. The CDR3 DNA reads as TGTGCCAGCAGACAAACAGGGGGCCCAGCTAACTATGGCTACACCTTC. The encoded protein is CASRQTGGPANYGYTF.

This sequence joins TRBV6-5 and TRBJ2-7; 7 positions agree with TRBD1. CDR1 MNHEY and CDR2 SVGAGI come from the germline V gene. V trimming: 6 bases; J trimming: 0 bases; junction bases outside the gene matches: 11. This CDR3 contains 16 residues. The CDR3 region has the DNA TGTGCCAGCAGATACACCGGGGACAGTTCCTCCTACGAGCAGTACTTC. Its translation: CASRYTGDSSSYEQYF.